The source of this T cell receptor beta chain is a study of T cells in Graves' hyperthyroidism and ophthalmopathy. The CDR3 has 14 amino acids. Germline loops: CDR1 MNHNS, CDR2 SASEGT. Between the trimmed V and J ends, which lost 5 bases and 3 bases, there was a span of 14 bases. The investigators amplified TCR beta CDR3 regions from RNA transcripts. HTBI primers drove first-round RT-PCR of the TCR CDR3. Each CDR3 protein is one row after TCRdb ran MiXCR on the multiplex PCR reads. The data show 300,000 to 400,000 distinct CDR3 sequences, roughly 18% seen once. The chain combines TRBV6-1 with TRBJ2-7, with D uncertain. The sequence came from a woman in her 50s with Graves' hyperthyroidism. What was sequenced was blood. CDR3: CASSYLGPFYEQYF. In DNA form, the CDR3 reads TGTGCCAGCAGTTACCTTGGGCCTTTCTACGAGCAGTACTTC.